What follows is one TCR beta chain and its context. What this receptor recognizes is not known. Base qualities were left out, and no much larger clone turns up one base away. TCRbeta CDR3 regions were amplified from genomic DNA using the immunoSEQ Assay, a bias-controlled multiplex PCR. In the source study's methods: Nucleated cell counts per sample were estimated from amplification of reference gene primers within the assay. To quantify the absolute abundance of each unique TCRbeta CDR3 rearrangement, sequence reads were collapsed and filtered. For each sample, productive Simpson clonality was calculated as the square root of Simpson's diversity index across productive rearrangements. This is the immuneACCESS table as TCRdb keeps it, with only in-frame sequences that have V and J called. A part of the clones is gone; compared with another copy, unresolved V genes explain less than half, and the rest is unexplained. V, J and clone size are those of that table, while D and trimming were read from the DNA. This sample gives some 260,000 clones in total; over 70% of them show up just once. Jointly, the top ten make up about a tenth of the sample.

These data belong to a study of blood T cell repertoires in COVID-19 (TCRdb year 2020). The study in broad terms: The collaborator samples originated in the United States, Italy and Spain and spanned the acute and convalescent phases of COVID-19. The prospective study material was composed of cDNA or gDNA derived from T cells, B-cell-depleted T cells, or PBMCs. The dataset comprised deeply sampled blood TCRbeta repertoires from subjects exposed to, actively infected with, or recovered from COVID-19. The repertoires were made available in a free public database intended to serve as a resource for research on the immune response to SARS-CoV-2. Samples came from the ongoing ImmuneRACE study (first 160 participants) plus 1,254 subjects from 6 global collaborators. Sample metadata almost always included a de-identified subject ID, COVID-19 status, age in years and sex. Where HLA class I and class II types were available, the types were taken from metadata supplied by the sample provider, not from assay-based typing. The study at large found these results: How much clinical and demographic metadata was included differed by source and by participant, and the metadata was provided uncurated.

The V and J ends are trimmed by 1 base and 3 bases, leaving 11 bases between them. Reading the germline V gene (reference sequence) gives CDR1 LGHDT and CDR2 YNNKEL. The CDR3 has 15 amino acids, counting the end cysteine and phenylalanine. Here the CDR3 DNA is all that survives: 45 bases in frame from base 1. At one collaborating source in Seattle, patients were enrolled during active infection and were followed longitudinally through the course of disease. Each collaborating institution followed its own protocols to collect whole blood in K2EDTA tubes. For TCRbeta analysis, collaborator samples were shipped as frozen whole blood, as isolated PBMCs, or as DNA extracted from either sample type.

The chain couples TRBV3-1 (or the pseudogene TRBV3-2) to TRBJ2-3; the D gene cannot be named for sure. Sequences were obtained from peripheral blood. This sequence was found in a woman in her seventies with COVID-19, enrolled during active disease. The CDR3 protein sequence reads: CASSQAVAETDTQYF. Here is the DNA: TGTGCCAGCAGCCAAGCGGTAGCCGAGACAGATACGCAGTATTTT.